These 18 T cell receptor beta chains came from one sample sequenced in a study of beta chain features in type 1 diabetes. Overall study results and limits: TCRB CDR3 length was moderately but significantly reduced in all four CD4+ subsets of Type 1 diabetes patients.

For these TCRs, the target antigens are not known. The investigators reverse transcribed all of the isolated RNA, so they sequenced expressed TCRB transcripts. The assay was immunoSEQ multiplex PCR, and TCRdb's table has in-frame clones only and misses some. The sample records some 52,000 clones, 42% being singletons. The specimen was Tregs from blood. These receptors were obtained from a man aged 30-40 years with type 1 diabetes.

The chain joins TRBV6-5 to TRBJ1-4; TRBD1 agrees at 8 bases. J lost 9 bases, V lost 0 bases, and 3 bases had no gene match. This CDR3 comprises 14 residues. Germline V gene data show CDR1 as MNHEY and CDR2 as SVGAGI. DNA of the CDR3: TGTGCCAGCAGTTACTCGAGACAGGGGAAAAAACTGTTTTTT. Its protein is CASSYSRQGKKLFF.

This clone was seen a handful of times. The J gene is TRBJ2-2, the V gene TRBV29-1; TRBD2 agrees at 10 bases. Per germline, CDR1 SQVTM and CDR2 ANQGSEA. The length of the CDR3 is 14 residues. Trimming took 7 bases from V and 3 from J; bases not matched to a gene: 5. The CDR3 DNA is TGCAGCGCTAGCGGGAGAGGAGACACCGGGGAGCTGTTTTTT. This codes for CSASGRGDTGELFF.

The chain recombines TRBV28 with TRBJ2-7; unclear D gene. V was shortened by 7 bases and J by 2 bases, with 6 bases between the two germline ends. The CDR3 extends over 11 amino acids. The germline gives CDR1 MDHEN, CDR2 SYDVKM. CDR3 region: CASTTAYEQYF. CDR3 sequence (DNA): TGTGCCAGCACCACAGCCTACGAGCAGTACTTC.

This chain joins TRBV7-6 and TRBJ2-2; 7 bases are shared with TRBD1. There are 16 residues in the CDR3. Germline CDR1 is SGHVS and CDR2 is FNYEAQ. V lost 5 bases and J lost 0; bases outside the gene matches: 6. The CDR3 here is CASSRMTGTNTGELFF. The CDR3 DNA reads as TGTGCCAGCAGCCGGATGACAGGGACGAACACCGGGGAGCTGTTTTTT.

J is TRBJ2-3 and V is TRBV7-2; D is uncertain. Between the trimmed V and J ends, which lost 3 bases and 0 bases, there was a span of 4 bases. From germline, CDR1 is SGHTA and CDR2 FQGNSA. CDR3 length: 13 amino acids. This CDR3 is CASSFLSTDTQYF. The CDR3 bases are TGTGCCAGCAGCTTTCTTAGCACAGATACGCAGTATTTT.

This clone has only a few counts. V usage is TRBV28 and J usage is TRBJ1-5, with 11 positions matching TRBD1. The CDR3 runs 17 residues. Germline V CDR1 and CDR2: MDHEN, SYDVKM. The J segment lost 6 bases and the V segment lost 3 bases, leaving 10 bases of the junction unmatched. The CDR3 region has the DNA TGTGCCAGCAGTTTCTTTCGAAGGACAGGGGGCAGTCAGCCCCAGCATTTT. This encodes CASSFFRRTGGSQPQHF.

The CDR3 DNA sequence: TGTGCCAGTAGTAGATTACTAGCGGGAGAGGCAGATACGCAGTATTTT. Amino acids: CASSRLLAGEADTQYF. The chain employs TRBV19 and TRBJ2-3; 11 bases agree with TRBD2. CDR1 and CDR2 from the germline V gene are LNHDA and SQIVND (reference sequence). The length of the CDR3 is 16 residues. Trimming removed 4 bases from V and 4 bases from J; junction bases left unmatched: 7.

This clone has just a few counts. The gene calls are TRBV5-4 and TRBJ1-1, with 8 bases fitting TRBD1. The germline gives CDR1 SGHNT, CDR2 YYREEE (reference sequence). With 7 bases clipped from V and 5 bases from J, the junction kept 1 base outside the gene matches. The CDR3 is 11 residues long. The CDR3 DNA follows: TGTGCCAGCCGACAGGGGACTGAAGCTTTCTTT. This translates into CASRQGTEAFF.

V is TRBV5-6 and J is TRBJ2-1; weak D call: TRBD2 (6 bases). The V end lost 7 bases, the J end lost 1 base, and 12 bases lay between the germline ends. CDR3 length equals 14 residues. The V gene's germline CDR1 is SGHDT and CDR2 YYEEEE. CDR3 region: CASSRGLSYNEQFF. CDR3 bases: TGTGCCAGCTCTCGGGGGTTGTCCTACAATGAGCAGTTCTTC.

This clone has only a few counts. CDR3 nucleotides: TGTGCCAGCAGCCTCCTACTCCAGCGGGGTTACAATGAGCAGTTCTTC. Translating it yields CASSLLLQRGYNEQFF. The gene calls are TRBV7-3 and TRBJ2-1; 7 nucleotides agree with TRBD2. V shed 5 bases, J shed 4 bases, and the junction held 11 bases outside the gene matches. CDR1 and CDR2 (germline): SGHTA, FQGTGA. This CDR3 has 16 amino acids. The complete variable domain, with remaining parts taken from reference TRBV7-3 and TRBJ2-1, reads GAGVSQTPSNKVTEKGKYVELRCDPISGHTALYWYRQSLGQGPEFLIYFQGTGAADDSGLPNDRFFAVRPEGSVSTLKIQRTERGDSAVYLCASSLLLQRGYNEQFFGPGTRLTVL.

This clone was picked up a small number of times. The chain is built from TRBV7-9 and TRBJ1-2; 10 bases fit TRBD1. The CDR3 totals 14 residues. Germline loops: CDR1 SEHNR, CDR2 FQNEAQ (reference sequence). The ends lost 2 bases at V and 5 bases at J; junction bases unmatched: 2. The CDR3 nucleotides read TGTGCCAGCAGCTTATGGACAGGGGGGTATGGCTACACCTTC. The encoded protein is CASSLWTGGYGYTF.

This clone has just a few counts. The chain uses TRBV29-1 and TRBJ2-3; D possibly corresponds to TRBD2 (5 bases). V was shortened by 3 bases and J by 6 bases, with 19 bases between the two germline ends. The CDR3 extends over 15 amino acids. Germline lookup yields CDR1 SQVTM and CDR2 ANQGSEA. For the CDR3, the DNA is TGCAGCGTTGACGGTGGGAGCTTAGGTCCGGATACGCAGTATTTT. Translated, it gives CSVDGGSLGPDTQYF.

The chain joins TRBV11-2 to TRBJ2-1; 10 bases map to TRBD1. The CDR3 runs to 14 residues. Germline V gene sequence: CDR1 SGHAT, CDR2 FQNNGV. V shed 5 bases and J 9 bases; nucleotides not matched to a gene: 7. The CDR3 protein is CASSIRQGAGEQFF. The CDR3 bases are TGTGCCAGCAGCATAAGACAGGGGGCTGGTGAGCAGTTCTTC.

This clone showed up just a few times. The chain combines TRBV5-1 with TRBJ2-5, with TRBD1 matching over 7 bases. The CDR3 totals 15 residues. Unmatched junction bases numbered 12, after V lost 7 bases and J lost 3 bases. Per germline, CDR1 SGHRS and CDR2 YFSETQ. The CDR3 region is CASSSNRGAEETQYF. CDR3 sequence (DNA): TGCGCCAGCTCCTCCAACAGGGGCGCGGAAGAGACCCAGTACTTC.

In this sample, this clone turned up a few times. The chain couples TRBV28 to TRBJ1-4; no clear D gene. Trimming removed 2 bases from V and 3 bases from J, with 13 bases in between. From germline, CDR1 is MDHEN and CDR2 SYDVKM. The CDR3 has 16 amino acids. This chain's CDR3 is CASSLEPRLPNEKLFF. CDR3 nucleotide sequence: TGTGCCAGCAGTTTAGAACCGCGCCTCCCTAATGAAAAACTGTTTTTT. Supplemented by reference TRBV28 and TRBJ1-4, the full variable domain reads DVKVTQSSRYLVKRTGEKVFLECVQDMDHENMFWYRQDPGLGLRLIYFSYDVKMKEKGDIPEGYSVSREKKERFSLILESASTNQTSMYLCASSLEPRLPNEKLFFGSGTQLSVL.

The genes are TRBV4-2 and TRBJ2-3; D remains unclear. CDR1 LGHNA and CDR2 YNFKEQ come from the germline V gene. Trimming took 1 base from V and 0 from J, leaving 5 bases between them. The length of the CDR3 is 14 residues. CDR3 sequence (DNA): TGTGCCAGCAGCCAAGGAGTTAGCACAGATACGCAGTATTTT. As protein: CASSQGVSTDTQYF.

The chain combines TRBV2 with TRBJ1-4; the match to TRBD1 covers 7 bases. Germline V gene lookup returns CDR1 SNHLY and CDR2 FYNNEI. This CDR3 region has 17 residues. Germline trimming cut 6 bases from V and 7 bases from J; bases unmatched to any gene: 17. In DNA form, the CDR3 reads TGTGCCAGCAGCCGTCTGTTAGTGAGACAGGGTGGTGAAAAACTGTTTTTT. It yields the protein CASSRLLVRQGGEKLFF.

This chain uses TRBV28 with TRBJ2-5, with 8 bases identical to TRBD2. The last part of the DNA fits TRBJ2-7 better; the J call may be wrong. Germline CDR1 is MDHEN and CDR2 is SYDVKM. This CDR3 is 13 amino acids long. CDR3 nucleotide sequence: TGTGCCATCCTTAGCGGGACTACCTACGAGCAGTACTTC. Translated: CAILSGTTYEQYF.